The TCR beta chain described here comes from a study of patients and donors after allogeneic stem cell transplantation. This clonotype has only a few counts. TCRdb independently ran MiXCR on the RT-PCR reads; one entry per CDR3 protein. Among 390,000 or so distinct CDR3 sequences listed, under 20% were seen once. The CDR3 spans 15 residues. The V end lost 3 bases, the J end lost 1 base, and 12 bases lay between the germline ends. In germline, CDR1 is SGHVS, CDR2 FQNEAQ. The sequence derives from a human donor who was either an allogeneic HSCT recipient or a stem cell or donor lymphocyte infusion donor (not recorded which). It is not recorded whose cells these are; they may come from a transplant donor. The chain combines TRBV7-8 with TRBJ1-2, with D possibly TRBD1 on 6 matching bases. The sample consisted of blood, either unsorted or a sorted T cell fraction (not recorded which). The CDR3 spells CASSLENRDNYGYTF. The CDR3 nucleotides are TGTGCCAGCAGCTTGGAGAACAGGGATAACTATGGCTACACCTTC.